These T cell receptor beta chains were read from a single sample in a study of blood T cell repertoires in COVID-19. Clones were sequenced by immunoSEQ multiplex PCR, and TCRdb holds only the in-frame ones, with some missing. The sample holds some 200,000 clones; 84% are singletons and the top ten take 2.3%. Material for sequencing was peripheral blood. These receptors all stem from a woman aged 55-75 years with acute or convalescent COVID-19. Each CDR3 is given with its conserved first and last residue. D genes are given only for firm matches. For some rows the clone size is stated as once, few or many, or as a class when expanded; others skip it.

cdr3_nt: TGTGCCAGCAGCGTAGGGACTAGCGGGGGGTGGGGCACAGATACGCAGTATTTT
cdr3_aa: CASSVGTSGGWGTDTQYF
clone_size: -
j_call: TRBJ2-3
d_call: TRBD2
v_call: TRBV9

cdr3_nt: TGTGCCAGCACCCGCCGACCAGAGGAACCCCTCCACTTT
cdr3_aa: CASTRRPEEPLHF
clone_size: -
j_call: TRBJ1-6
d_call: -
v_call: TRBV7-9

cdr3_nt: TGCAGTGCTAGTTCGGCAGGGCGCAGAGGCTACACCTTC
cdr3_aa: CSASSAGRRGYTF
clone_size: -
j_call: TRBJ1-2
d_call: -
v_call: TRBV20-1

cdr3_nt: TGTGCCAGCTCACCAAGTTATTCAGGGGCCGGTGGCTACACCTTC
cdr3_aa: CASSPSYSGAGGYTF
clone_size: -
j_call: TRBJ1-2
d_call: -
v_call: TRBV18

cdr3_nt: TGCGCCAGCAGCTTGGGGGGAGGGGCAGTGATAGACACTGAAGCTTTCTTT
cdr3_aa: CASSLGGGAVIDTEAFF
clone_size: -
j_call: TRBJ1-1
d_call: -
v_call: TRBV5-1

cdr3_nt: TGTGCCAGCAGCCAAGACAAAAACTCTGGAAACACCATATATTTT
cdr3_aa: CASSQDKNSGNTIYF
clone_size: -
j_call: TRBJ1-3
d_call: -
v_call: TRBV4-2

cdr3_nt: TGCAGCGTTGTTGATACAGGAAGCGGGACTGAAGCTTTCTTT
cdr3_aa: CSVVDTGSGTEAFF
clone_size: -
j_call: TRBJ1-1
d_call: -
v_call: TRBV29-1

cdr3_nt: TGTGCCATGTTACAGGGGGCGGCCGGCTACACCTTC
cdr3_aa: CAMLQGAAGYTF
clone_size: few
j_call: TRBJ1-2
d_call: TRBD1
v_call: TRBV2

cdr3_nt: TGTGCCAGCAGCTTGAGGGGTACTAGCGGGGGGCACACAGATACGCAGTATTTT
cdr3_aa: CASSLRGTSGGHTDTQYF
clone_size: -
j_call: TRBJ2-3
d_call: TRBD2
v_call: TRBV5-6

cdr3_nt: TGTGCCAGCAGTCTCGGGACAACTGAAGCTTTCTTT
cdr3_aa: CASSLGTTEAFF
clone_size: -
j_call: TRBJ1-1
d_call: -
v_call: TRBV28

cdr3_nt: TGTGCCAGCAGTGAACCCCTAGTGGGTAAACTGTTTTTT
cdr3_aa: CASSEPLVGKLFF
clone_size: -
j_call: TRBJ1-4
d_call: -
v_call: TRBV6-1

cdr3_nt: TGTGCCAGCAGGCTGACAGGCCTGGGAGCTGAAGCTTTCTTT
cdr3_aa: CASRLTGLGAEAFF
clone_size: -
j_call: TRBJ1-1
d_call: -
v_call: TRBV2

cdr3_nt: TGTGCCAGCAGCTTAGGGCAGTCGAACACCGGGGAGCTGTTTTTT
cdr3_aa: CASSLGQSNTGELFF
clone_size: -
j_call: TRBJ2-2
d_call: -
v_call: TRBV7-9

cdr3_nt: TGTGCCAGCAGTGTCTCGGGGGGCAGGGGTAGCAATCAGCCCCAGCATTTT
cdr3_aa: CASSVSGGRGSNQPQHF
clone_size: -
j_call: TRBJ1-5
d_call: -
v_call: TRBV6-1

cdr3_nt: TGTGCCAGCAGTGCAGGGACAGGGTTCTTGAATGAAAAACTGTTTTTT
cdr3_aa: CASSAGTGFLNEKLFF
clone_size: -
j_call: TRBJ1-4
d_call: TRBD1
v_call: TRBV6-1

cdr3_nt: TGTGCCAGCAGCCGTGACTTGTACAATGAGCAGTTCTTC
cdr3_aa: CASSRDLYNEQFF
clone_size: -
j_call: TRBJ2-1
d_call: -
v_call: TRBV4-2

cdr3_nt: TGTGCCATCAGCGAACTAGCGGGGGGCTACAATGAGCAGTTCTTC
cdr3_aa: CAISELAGGYNEQFF
clone_size: -
j_call: TRBJ2-1
d_call: TRBD2
v_call: TRBV10-3

cdr3_nt: TGTGCCACCCGGGCCTACAATGAGCAGTTCTTC
cdr3_aa: CATRAYNEQFF
clone_size: -
j_call: TRBJ2-1
d_call: -
v_call: TRBV7-9

cdr3_nt: TGTGCCTGGAGCGGGGGGGCGGCGGTTCAGCCCCAGCATTTT
cdr3_aa: CAWSGGAAVQPQHF
clone_size: -
j_call: TRBJ1-5
d_call: -
v_call: TRBV30

cdr3_nt: TGTGCCAGCAGCCAAGATAAAGTCAGCGCGGGAGGGACCCAGTACTTC
cdr3_aa: CASSQDKVSAGGTQYF
clone_size: -
j_call: TRBJ2-5
d_call: TRBD2
v_call: TRBV4-2

cdr3_nt: TGTGCCTCCGACCGGGGAGGAGCGGGGCAGTACTTC
cdr3_aa: CASDRGGAGQYF
clone_size: -
j_call: TRBJ2-7
d_call: -
v_call: TRBV27

cdr3_nt: TGTGCCAGCAGTGAACTTAGGGACATACCCTATGGCTACACCTTC
cdr3_aa: CASSELRDIPYGYTF
clone_size: -
j_call: TRBJ1-2
d_call: -
v_call: TRBV6-1

cdr3_nt: TGCGCCAGCAGCTCTGCGGGACAGCTACTCTCCTACGAGCAGTACTTC
cdr3_aa: CASSSAGQLLSYEQYF
clone_size: -
j_call: TRBJ2-7
d_call: -
v_call: TRBV5-1

cdr3_nt: TGTGCCAGCAGCTCGACCGGGACAAAGAACTACGAGCAGTACTTC
cdr3_aa: CASSSTGTKNYEQYF
clone_size: few
j_call: TRBJ2-7
d_call: -
v_call: TRBV5-4

cdr3_nt: TGCGCCAGCAGCTTGGCAAGAGGGAACACTGAAGCTTTCTTT
cdr3_aa: CASSLARGNTEAFF
clone_size: -
j_call: TRBJ1-1
d_call: -
v_call: TRBV5-1

cdr3_nt: TGTGCCAGCAGCCAACGTAAGAACACTGAAGCTTTCTTT
cdr3_aa: CASSQRKNTEAFF
clone_size: -
j_call: TRBJ1-1
d_call: -
v_call: TRBV3-1/TRBV3-2

cdr3_nt: TGTGCCAGCAGTGCCACAGGGACATCTGGAAACACCATATATTTT
cdr3_aa: CASSATGTSGNTIYF
clone_size: -
j_call: TRBJ1-3
d_call: -
v_call: TRBV6-2/TRBV6-3

cdr3_nt: TGTGCCAGCAGTTCCCTGACAGGAATCACTGAAGCTTTCTTT
cdr3_aa: CASSSLTGITEAFF
clone_size: -
j_call: TRBJ1-1
d_call: -
v_call: TRBV6-5

cdr3_nt: TGCGCCAGCAGCTTGGGGTCAGGCCGGAATGAAAAACTGTTTTTT
cdr3_aa: CASSLGSGRNEKLFF
clone_size: -
j_call: TRBJ1-4
d_call: -
v_call: TRBV5-1